The next 32 T cell receptor beta chains were all read from a single sample in a study of cytomegalovirus exposure and HLA in healthy donors. 60 Vbeta and 13 Jbeta primers were used in PCR. The repertoire was sequenced with immunoSEQ multiplex PCR; TCRdb's copy has only in-frame clones and lacks some. Seen here are about 180,000 clones, around 80% observed once, and the top ten hold 1.5% to 2%. Input material: PBMCs. The origin of the receptors is a woman in her 30s in good health and CMV-seronegative.

V usage is TRBV7-9 and J usage is TRBJ2-7; D unclear. The ends were cut back, 1 base at V and 4 bases at J, with 14 bases in the middle. CDR3 length equals 15 residues. Germline values: CDR1 SEHNR, CDR2 FQNEAQ (reference sequence). CDR3 nucleotides: TGTGCCAGCAGCTTAGGGTTGGGCAGTTCTTACGAGCAGTACTTC. It translates to CASSLGLGSSYEQYF.

Turning to this clone: This sample also contains other DNA sequences that code for the same CDR3. This rearrangement joins TRBV29-1 to TRBJ2-1, with TRBD2 matching 13 bases. Germline loops: CDR1 SQVTM, CDR2 ANQGSEA. The CDR3 contains 16 residues. The CDR3 sequence: CSVSLPGLAGRGEQFF. The CDR3 region has the DNA TGCAGTGTTTCCCTCCCGGGACTAGCGGGGCGGGGTGAGCAGTTCTTC.

The V gene is TRBV30, the J gene TRBJ1-1, with D possibly matching TRBD1 (6 bases). V gave up 4 bases and J gave up 6 bases, with 18 bases separating them. The CDR3 runs 14 residues. Germline V lookup: CDR1 GTSNPN, CDR2 SVGIG (reference sequence). The CDR3 bases are TGTGCCTGGAATACGCTTCAGGGGCACTCTGAAGCTTTCTTT. Translation gives CAWNTLQGHSEAFF.

The chain is built from TRBV7-9 and TRBJ1-4; maybe TRBD1 (5 bases). V was trimmed by 0 bases and J by 3 bases, leaving 11 bases between them. Per the germline V gene, CDR1 is SEHNR and CDR2 is FQNEAQ (reference sequence). The CDR3 is made up of 16 amino acids. CDR3 sequence (DNA): TGTGCCAGCAGCTTAGCATCGGGGGGGTCTAATGAAAAACTGTTTTTT. Amino acids: CASSLASGGSNEKLFF.

This clone was seen a single time. The chain links TRBV5-4 to TRBJ2-3, with 9 bases aligning to TRBD2. CDR3 length: 14 amino acids. Trimming at V came to 0 bases and at J to 7 bases, leaving 3 bases not matched to a gene. Per the germline V gene, CDR1 is SGHNT and CDR2 is YYREEE (reference sequence). CDR3 sequence: CASSLESSGNTQYF. The CDR3 DNA follows: TGTGCCAGCAGCTTGGAGTCTAGCGGGAATACGCAGTATTTT.

V gene TRBV9 combines with J gene TRBJ2-3; D is ambiguous. The CDR3 consists of 14 residues. Deletions cut 6 bases from V and 5 bases from J, with 16 bases between. The germline V gene has CDR1 SGDLS and CDR2 YYNGEE. The CDR3 region has the DNA TGTGCCAGCACCTCGGTCTCTCGTCGAGATACGCAGTATTTT. Its translation is CASTSVSRRDTQYF.

The chain joins TRBV2 to TRBJ2-6, with TRBD1 matching 7 bases. The V segment lost 8 bases and the J segment 12 bases; nucleotides outside the gene matches: 4. The CDR3 contains 11 residues. CDR1 is SNHLY and CDR2 is FYNNEI in the germline V gene. The DNA for the CDR3 is TGTGCCAGCTCAGACAGGGCCGTCCTGACTTTC. Protein sequence: CASSDRAVLTF.

The J gene is TRBJ1-1, the V gene TRBV10-2; D is unclear. The CDR3 is made up of 14 amino acids. Trimming took off 0 bases at V and 4 bases at J, with 9 bases between the two ends. From germline, CDR1 is WSHSY and CDR2 SAAADI. The CDR3 nucleotides are TGCGCCAGCAGTGAGTCCCAGGTGGGCACTGAAGCTTTCTTT. It specifies CASSESQVGTEAFF.

The V and J genes are TRBV7-6 and TRBJ2-5; possible D gene TRBD1, 6 bases. V lost 5 bases and J lost 5, with 15 bases in between. Germline CDR1 and CDR2: SGHVS and FNYEAQ. The CDR3 is 14 residues long. The CDR3 coding sequence is TGTGCCAGCAGCCCAGGAGGCAGGGGTGAGACCCAGTACTTC. Its translation: CASSPGGRGETQYF.

This chain connects TRBV6-1 to TRBJ2-7; D perhaps matches TRBD1 (5 bases). The germline V and J ends were trimmed by 0 bases and 0 bases, with 9 bases remaining between them. This CDR3 has 15 residues. CDR1 and CDR2 from the germline V gene are MNHNS and SASEGT. Here the CDR3 reads CASSEAGASSYEQYF. DNA for the CDR3: TGTGCCAGCAGTGAAGCAGGGGCCAGCTCCTACGAGCAGTACTTC.

The CDR3: CASSQGSGGVSYNEQFF. The CDR3 DNA is TGTGCCAGCAGCCAAGGTAGCGGGGGGGTATCCTACAATGAGCAGTTCTTC. The rearrangement links TRBV4-2 to TRBJ2-1; 11 positions agree with TRBD2. The CDR3 is made up of 17 amino acids. V lost 1 base and J lost 1; bases outside the gene matches: 3. Per the germline V gene, CDR1 is LGHNA and CDR2 is YNFKEQ.

This clone came up a few times. J is TRBJ1-2 and V is TRBV7-9; no clear D. Trimming took 5 bases from V and 4 from J, leaving 14 bases between them. This CDR3 spans 14 amino acids. Germline CDR1 and CDR2: SEHNR and FQNEAQ (reference sequence). Here the CDR3 DNA reads TGTGCCAGCAGCCCTACAACAGAGATCTATGGCTACACCTTC. Translation gives CASSPTTEIYGYTF.

The chain carries TRBV11-3 and TRBJ1-1; D unclear. Germline V gene data show CDR1 as SGHNT and CDR2 as YENEEA. The CDR3 is 13 amino acids. With 4 bases removed from V and 7 bases from J, the gap between germline ends came to 13 bases. The CDR3 loop reads CASSSERGNEAFF. The CDR3 coding sequence is TGTGCCAGCAGCTCGGAACGCGGGAATGAAGCTTTCTTT.

The rearrangement joins TRBV27 to TRBJ2-7; D may be TRBD2 (5 bases). The V and J ends lost 5 bases and 2 bases respectively, with 19 bases between them. Germline assignment: CDR1 MNHEY and CDR2 SMNVEV (reference sequence). The CDR3 is made up of 16 amino acids. The CDR3: CASSPQPSGVPYEQYF. The CDR3 bases are TGTGCCAGCAGTCCCCAGCCCTCCGGGGTCCCCTACGAGCAGTACTTC.

This clone turned up a few times. V and J are TRBV7-3 and TRBJ2-6, with D possibly TRBD2 on 5 matching bases. V was trimmed by 3 bases and J by 1 base, leaving 10 bases between them. In germline, CDR1 is SGHTA, CDR2 FQGTGA. This CDR3 has 16 amino acids. CDR3 in amino acids: CASSLVGASGANVLTF. CDR3 DNA sequence: TGTGCCAGCAGCTTGGTGGGAGCGTCTGGGGCCAACGTCCTGACTTTC.

This clone was seen a handful of times. The chain carries TRBV30 and TRBJ2-7, with TRBD2 matching 8 bases. CDR3 length: 14 residues. J gave up 4 bases and V 3 bases, and 8 bases lay outside the gene matches. The germline V gene encodes CDR1 GTSNPN and CDR2 SVGIG (reference sequence). The CDR3 protein is CAWSAGGALYEQYF. The CDR3 DNA reads TGTGCCTGGAGCGCCGGGGGGGCACTGTACGAGCAGTACTTC.

This clone was detected a few times. The V and J genes are TRBV4-3 and TRBJ2-3, with 7 bases matching TRBD1. This CDR3 spans 15 amino acids. Germline trimming cut 1 base from V and 6 bases from J; bases unmatched to any gene: 7. Germline CDR1 is LGHNA and CDR2 is YSLEER. The CDR3 sequence is CASSQGEQGWDTQYF. Written as DNA, the CDR3 is TGCGCCAGCAGCCAAGGGGAACAGGGGTGGGATACGCAGTATTTT.

This chain links TRBV4-3 with TRBJ2-2; D is unresolved. Trimming shortened V by 0 bases and J by 6 bases, and 8 bases separated the two germline ends. Germline values: CDR1 LGHNA, CDR2 YSLEER. CDR3 size: 14 residues. The CDR3 DNA follows: TGCGCCAGCAGCCAAGACCCCCGGGCCGGGGAGCTGTTTTTT. Translation gives CASSQDPRAGELFF.

The gene calls are TRBV6-1 and TRBJ1-1, with 7 bases lining up with TRBD1. V gave up 6 bases and J gave up 8 bases; unmatched junction bases: 6. This CDR3 is 12 amino acids long. Germline CDR1 MNHNS, CDR2 SASEGT. The CDR3 DNA is TGTGCCAGCAGCCGGGACAGAGACGAAGCTTTCTTT. This codes for CASSRDRDEAFF.

This chain joins TRBV28 and TRBJ2-2; D might be TRBD1 (6 bases). The CDR3 consists of 11 residues. Germline loops: CDR1 MDHEN, CDR2 SYDVKM. Trimming removed 7 bases from V and 9 bases from J, with 9 bases in between. This CDR3 reads CASTDSWELFF. The CDR3 coding sequence is TGTGCCAGCACGGACAGTTGGGAGCTGTTTTTT.

The chain joins TRBV6-5 to TRBJ1-5; D is possibly TRBD1 (5 bases). This CDR3 has 16 amino acids. The V end was cut by 2 bases, the J end by 1 base, with 12 bases between. Germline V lookup: CDR1 MNHEY, CDR2 SVGAGI. This chain's CDR3 is CASSYRGSGSNQPQHF. The CDR3 DNA reads TGTGCCAGCAGTTACCGGGGGTCGGGGAGCAATCAGCCCCAGCATTTT.

The rearrangement links TRBV19 to TRBJ1-5, with 7 positions matching TRBD1. V lost 7 bases and J lost 3; bases outside the gene matches: 9. This CDR3 is 15 amino acids long. Germline V gene lookup returns CDR1 LNHDA and CDR2 SQIVND (reference sequence). The CDR3 nucleotides are TGTGCCAGTACCGCCTCGGACAGGCTCAATCAGCCCCAGCATTTT. Its translation is CASTASDRLNQPQHF.

This chain uses TRBV9 with TRBJ1-2; D is unclear. CDR3 length: 13 residues. Germline V gene data show CDR1 as SGDLS and CDR2 as YYNGEE. Between the trimmed V and J ends, which lost 5 bases and 0 bases, there was a span of 8 bases. Here the CDR3 reads CASRSGANYGYTF. The CDR3 nucleotides read TGTGCCAGCAGGTCCGGAGCTAACTATGGCTACACCTTC.

The chain has TRBV27 and TRBJ1-2, with D perhaps matching TRBD1 (5 bases). V gave up 3 bases and J gave up 10 bases, with 9 bases separating them. The germline V gene encodes CDR1 MNHEY and CDR2 SMNVEV (reference sequence). The CDR3 totals 11 residues. The CDR3 here is CASSFRGDYTF. The CDR3 region has the DNA TGTGCCAGCAGTTTTCGGGGGGACTACACCTTC.

The rearrangement uses TRBV27 and TRBJ1-3; no clear D gene. This CDR3 is built from 13 residues. V lost 6 bases and J lost 4, with 10 bases in between. From germline, CDR1 is MNHEY and CDR2 SMNVEV (reference sequence). DNA of the CDR3: TGTGCCAGCAGCCGAGGTGACGGAAACACCATATATTTT. Residues: CASSRGDGNTIYF.

V gene TRBV30 combines with J gene TRBJ1-1, with TRBD1 matching over 7 bases. The CDR3 spans 12 residues. Looked up from germline, CDR1 is GTSNPN and CDR2 is SVGIG (reference sequence). V lost 4 bases to trimming and J lost 4 bases; unmatched junction nucleotides: 3. Written as DNA, the CDR3 is TGTGCCTGGATGCAGGGGGGCACTGAAGCTTTCTTT. This codes for CAWMQGGTEAFF.

The CDR3 is CASSVLPGGNDEQYF. For the CDR3, the DNA is TGTGCCAGCAGCGTACTGCCGGGGGGTAACGACGAGCAGTACTTC. The V call is TRBV9, the J call TRBJ2-7; TRBD2 aligns across 7 bases. Trimming cost V 1 base and J 5 bases; bases outside gene matches: 9. Looked up from germline, CDR1 is SGDLS and CDR2 is YYNGEE. CDR3 size: 15 residues.

This clone was recorded only once. V gene TRBV7-2 combines with J gene TRBJ1-1; D not resolved. This CDR3 spans 16 amino acids. The germline V and J ends were trimmed by 4 bases and 0 bases, with 15 bases remaining between them. The germline gives CDR1 SGHTA, CDR2 FQGNSA. For the CDR3, the DNA is TGTGCCAGCAGCTCCTCCCCGGGGTTTGTGAACACTGAAGCTTTCTTT. The encoded protein is CASSSSPGFVNTEAFF.

V and J are TRBV9 and TRBJ2-1; TRBD2 matches 7 bases. Germline V lookup: CDR1 SGDLS, CDR2 YYNGEE. The CDR3 is 14 amino acids. The V segment lost 3 bases and the J segment 8 bases; nucleotides outside the gene matches: 8. CDR3 sequence: CASSASGTIHEQFF. CDR3 nucleotide sequence: TGTGCCAGCAGCGCTTCCGGGACTATTCATGAGCAGTTCTTC.

The chain recombines TRBV19 with TRBJ2-7, with D perhaps TRBD1 (5 bases). Germline values: CDR1 LNHDA, CDR2 SQIVND (reference sequence). Trimming removed 2 bases at V and 4 bases at J, with 9 bases between. CDR3 length: 13 residues. The CDR3 region has the DNA TGTGCCAGTAGTATACCCGCAGGGTACGAGCAGTACTTC. Translated: CASSIPAGYEQYF.

The gene calls are TRBV6-5 and TRBJ2-7, with D possibly matching TRBD1 (6 bases). Germline-derived CDR1 and CDR2 are MNHEY and SVGAGI. Trimming removed 6 bases from V and 2 bases from J, with 17 bases in between. The CDR3 covers 15 residues. The CDR3 nucleotides read TGTGCCAGCAGCCCTAGTAGGGGGTTCGCCTACGAGCAGTACTTC. This codes for CASSPSRGFAYEQYF.

This rearrangement joins TRBV6-4 to TRBJ2-3, with D possibly TRBD2 on 6 matching bases. Germline V lookup: CDR1 MRHNA, CDR2 SNTAGT. CDR3 size: 15 residues. V was cut by 8 bases and J by 0 bases, with 15 bases left in between. The CDR3 nucleotides read TGTGCCAGCGGGGAGGACGGGACTAGCACAGATACGCAGTATTTT. Translating it yields CASGEDGTSTDTQYF.